This T cell receptor (beta chain) was sequenced for a study of cytotoxic CD8 clonotypes in ibrutinib-treated CLL. Study conclusions and caveats: In comparison with age-matched healthy donors, baseline clonality was higher and tracked circulating CD8+ T-cell counts.

The TCR beta libraries used approximately 2 micrograms of genomic DNA that came from cryopreserved PBMCs. The CDR3 loop spans 13 amino acids. Trimming pared 2 bases from V and 1 base from J, leaving 5 bases between. A 1 in 200,000 to 1 in 1 million T cell depth was the sequencing target. Only in-frame clones appear in the TCRdb table, and some are missing; sequencing was by immunoSEQ multiplex PCR. The repertoire holds 25,000 to 35,000 clones, approximately 85% seen once, with 8% in the top ten. Notes on this clone: Its antigen is not identified.

The specimen comprised PBMCs, sampled after 24 months of ibrutinib treatment. This chain uses TRBV23-1 with TRBJ1-1; D is uncertain. TRBV23-1 is an ORF for which the function is uncertain. The TCR sequence derives from a human donor with chronic lymphocytic leukemia. This CDR3 is CASSQGENTEAFF. CDR3 nucleotide sequence: TGCGCCAGCAGTCAAGGGGAGAACACTGAAGCTTTCTTT.